This T cell receptor beta chain came from a study of blood T cell repertoires in COVID-19. For the study at large: Samples representing acute and convalescent COVID-19 were sourced from the United States, Italy and Spain. From T cells, B-cell-depleted T cells, or PBMCs came the material, which was cDNA or gDNA.

Per the study methods: Using reference gene primer amplification, nucleated cell counts were estimated. Assay: immunoSEQ multiplex PCR; the TCRdb copy retains only in-frame clones and omits some. The V and J calls and clone size are taken from that table; D and trimming were inferred from the DNA. The sample holds some 80,000 clones, around 90% seen once. CDR1 and CDR2 from the germline V gene are MNHEY and SMNVEV (reference sequence). This CDR3 contains 13 residues. Trimming pared 3 bases from V and 4 bases from J, leaving 7 bases between. Material for sequencing was peripheral blood. The receptor was isolated from a man older than 75 with active or convalescent COVID-19. V and J are TRBV27 and TRBJ1-5, with unresolved D. DNA of the CDR3: TGTGCCAGCAGTTTTGGGAGAAATCAGCCCCAGCATTTT. Translated, it gives CASSFGRNQPQHF.